The TCR beta chain under discussion was sequenced for a study of T cell responses to AZD1222 COVID-19 vaccine. The study's findings and limits: A mostly white British donor set with more females was recruited, and clonal diversity was possibly underestimated. Every sample of the repertoires postdated the peak T cell response. Spike-specific TCR breadth and depth grew following two AZD1222 doses.

Concerning this clone: No antigen is known for it.

V was shortened by 0 bases and J by 7 bases, with 24 bases between the two germline ends. The CDR3 contains 18 residues. The germline V gene encodes CDR1 LNHNV and CDR2 YYDKDF (reference sequence). Assay used: immunoSEQ multiplex PCR; TCRdb lists only in-frame clones, some missing. The top ten clones hold 1.5% to 2% of a sample with about 180,000 clones, about 90% of them seen once. The sample consisted of peripheral blood, taken 28 days after the second AZD1222 dose. The receptor's source is an adult who received the AZD1222 COVID-19 vaccine. The chain joins TRBV15 to TRBJ1-2, with D tentatively TRBD1 (5 bases). CDR3 amino acids: CATSRDRVGLGRSAGYTF. The CDR3 nucleotides read TGTGCCACCAGCAGAGATCGGGTGGGGCTAGGGCGATCCGCTGGCTACACCTTC. Full variable domain (rest looked up from reference TRBV15 and TRBJ1-2): DAMVIQNPRYQVTQFGKPVTLSCSQTLNHNVMYWYQQKSSQAPKLLFHYYDKDFNNEADTPDNFQSRRPNTSFCFLDIRSPGLGDTAMYLCATSRDRVGLGRSAGYTFGSGTRLTVV.